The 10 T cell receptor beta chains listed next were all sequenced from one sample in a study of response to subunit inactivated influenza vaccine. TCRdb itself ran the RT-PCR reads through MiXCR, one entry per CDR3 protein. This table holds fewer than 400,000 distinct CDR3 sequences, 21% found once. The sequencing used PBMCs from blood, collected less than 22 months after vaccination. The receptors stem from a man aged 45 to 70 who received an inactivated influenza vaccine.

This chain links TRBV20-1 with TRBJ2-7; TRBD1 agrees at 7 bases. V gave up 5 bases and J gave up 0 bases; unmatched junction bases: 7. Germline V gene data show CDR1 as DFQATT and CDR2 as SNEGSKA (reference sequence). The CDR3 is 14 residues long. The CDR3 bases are TGCAGTGCTGAGGACAGGTGGATCTCCTACGAGCAGTACTTC. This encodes CSAEDRWISYEQYF.

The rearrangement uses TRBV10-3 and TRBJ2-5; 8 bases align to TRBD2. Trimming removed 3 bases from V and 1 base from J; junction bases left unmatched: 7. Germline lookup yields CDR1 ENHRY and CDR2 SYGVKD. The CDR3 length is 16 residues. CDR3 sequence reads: CAISDLGGGPQETQYF. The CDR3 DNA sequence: TGTGCCATCAGTGATTTGGGCGGGGGGCCCCAAGAGACCCAGTACTTC.

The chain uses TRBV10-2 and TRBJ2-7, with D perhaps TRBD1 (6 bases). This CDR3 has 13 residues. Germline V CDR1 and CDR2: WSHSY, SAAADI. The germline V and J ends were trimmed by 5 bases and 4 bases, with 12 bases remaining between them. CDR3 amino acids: CASSQGQPYEQYF. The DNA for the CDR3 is TGCGCCAGCAGTCAGGGACAACCATACGAGCAGTACTTC.

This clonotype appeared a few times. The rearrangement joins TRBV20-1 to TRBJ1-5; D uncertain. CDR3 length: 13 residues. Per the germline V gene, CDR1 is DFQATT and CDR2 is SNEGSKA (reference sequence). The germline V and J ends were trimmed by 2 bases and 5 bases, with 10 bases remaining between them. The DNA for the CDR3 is TGCAGTGCTAGAATGTCGCGGGATCAGCCCCAGCATTTT. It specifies CSARMSRDQPQHF.

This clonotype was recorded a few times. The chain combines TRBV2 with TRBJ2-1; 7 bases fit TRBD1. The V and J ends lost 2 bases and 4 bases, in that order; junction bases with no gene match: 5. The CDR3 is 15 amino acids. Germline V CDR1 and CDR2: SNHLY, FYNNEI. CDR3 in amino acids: CASSERLGQYNEQFF. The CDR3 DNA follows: TGTGCCAGCAGTGAACGATTGGGACAGTACAATGAGCAGTTCTTC.

CDR3 region: CASSQEGGLAASSYNEQFF. The DNA for the CDR3 is TGCGCCAGCAGCCAAGAAGGGGGACTAGCGGCAAGCTCCTACAATGAGCAGTTCTTC. The chain carries TRBV4-3 and TRBJ2-1; TRBD2 matches at 11 bases. The CDR3 runs to 19 residues. Germline V gene sequence: CDR1 LGHNA, CDR2 YSLEER. Losses at the gene ends were 0 bases for V and 0 bases for J; bases not matched to a gene: 7.

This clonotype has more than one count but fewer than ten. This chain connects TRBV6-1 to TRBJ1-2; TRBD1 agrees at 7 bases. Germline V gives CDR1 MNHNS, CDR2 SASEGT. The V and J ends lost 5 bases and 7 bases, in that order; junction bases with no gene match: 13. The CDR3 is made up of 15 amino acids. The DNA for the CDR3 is TGTGCCAGCAGTACCCCAGACAGGGAAAAGGGTGGCTACACCTTC. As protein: CASSTPDREKGGYTF.

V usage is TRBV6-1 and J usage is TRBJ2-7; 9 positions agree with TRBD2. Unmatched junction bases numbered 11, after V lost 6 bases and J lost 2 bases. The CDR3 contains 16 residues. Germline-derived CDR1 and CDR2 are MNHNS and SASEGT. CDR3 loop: CASSLSSSGTPYEQYF. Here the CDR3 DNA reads TGTGCCAGCAGCCTATCTTCTAGCGGGACTCCCTACGAGCAGTACTTC.

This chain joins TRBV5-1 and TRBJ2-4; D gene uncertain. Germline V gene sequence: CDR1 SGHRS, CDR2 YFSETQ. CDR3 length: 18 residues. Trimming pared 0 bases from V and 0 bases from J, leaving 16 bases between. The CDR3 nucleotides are TGCGCCAGCAGCTTGGGGACCAGCGCAATAGTAGCCAAAAACATTCAGTACTTC. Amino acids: CASSLGTSAIVAKNIQYF.

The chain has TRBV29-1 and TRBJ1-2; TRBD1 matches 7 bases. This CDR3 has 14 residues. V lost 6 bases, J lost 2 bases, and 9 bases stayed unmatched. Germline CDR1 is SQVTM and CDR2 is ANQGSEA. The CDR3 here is CSVTPGQSNYGYTF. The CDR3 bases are TGCAGCGTCACGCCGGGACAGTCAAACTATGGCTACACCTTC.